Below are 28 T cell receptor beta chains sequenced from a single sample in a study of blood T cell repertoires in COVID-19. Clones were sequenced by immunoSEQ multiplex PCR, and TCRdb holds only the in-frame ones, with some missing. The table includes a few hundred thousand clones, over 75% detected once. Sequencing was performed on PBMCs or T cells enriched from blood (not recorded which). The receptors shown here come from a man aged 25 to 45 who had recovered from COVID-19.

The rearrangement joins TRBV30 to TRBJ1-1; D ambiguous. There are 13 residues in the CDR3. The germline V and J ends were trimmed by 7 bases and 0 bases, with 12 bases remaining between them. Germline assignment: CDR1 GTSNPN and CDR2 SVGIG (reference sequence). The CDR3 nucleotides are TGTGCCTCTCATAGACATATGAACACTGAAGCTTTCTTT. It specifies CASHRHMNTEAFF.

The chain has TRBV5-4 and TRBJ1-1; no clear D. CDR3 size: 13 residues. Germline V gene sequence: CDR1 SGHNT, CDR2 YYREEE (reference sequence). V lost 4 bases and J 3 bases, leaving 10 bases between the germline ends. For the CDR3, the DNA is TGTGCCAGCAGCCCTATGTCGGACACTGAAGCTTTCTTT. This gives the protein CASSPMSDTEAFF.

As DNA, the CDR3 is TGTGCCAGCTCACCAGACAGCCGTACGTTGGAGCAGTACTTC. This sequence encodes CASSPDSRTLEQYF. J is TRBJ2-7 and V is TRBV18, with D possibly TRBD1 on 5 matching bases. Trimming removed 2 bases at V and 7 bases at J, with 15 bases between. CDR1 and CDR2 from the germline V gene are KGHSH and LQKENI. This CDR3 is 14 amino acids long.

This clone occurred once. The genes are TRBV10-2 and TRBJ1-2; 7 nucleotides align to TRBD1. The trim removed 10 bases at V and 6 bases at J, leaving 5 bases unmatched. The CDR3 length is 11 residues. Germline loops: CDR1 WSHSY, CDR2 SAAADI. CDR3 nucleotides: TGCGCCACCCACAGGGGCCATGGCTACACCTTC. Its protein is CATHRGHGYTF.

J is TRBJ2-7 and V is TRBV5-6; D is possibly TRBD2 (5 bases). The CDR3 has 16 residues. CDR1 is SGHDT and CDR2 is YYEEEE in the germline V gene. V gave up 3 bases and J gave up 2 bases, with 18 bases separating them. For the CDR3, the DNA is TGTGCCAGCAGCTCCCTCCATGAGGGATTTACCTACGAGCAGTACTTC. It translates to CASSSLHEGFTYEQYF. Filled out from reference TRBV5-6 and TRBJ2-7, the complete variable domain reads DAGVTQSPTHLIKTRGQQVTLRCSPKSGHDTVSWYQQALGQGPQFIFQYYEEEERQRGNFPDRFSGHQFPNYSSELNVNALLLGDSALYLCASSSLHEGFTYEQYFGPGTRLTVT.

The chain combines TRBV10-2 with TRBJ1-2, with D perhaps TRBD1 (6 bases). Germline assignment: CDR1 WSHSY and CDR2 SAAADI. Trimming left V 6 bases short and J 2 bases short, with 13 bases between. The CDR3 spans 14 residues. DNA of the CDR3: TGCGCCAGCAGGGAACAGGGTATCAACTATGGCTACACCTTC. Protein product: CASREQGINYGYTF.

The chain uses TRBV5-1 and TRBJ2-2; 8 bases align to TRBD2. This CDR3 spans 15 amino acids. Germline V gives CDR1 SGHRS, CDR2 YFSETQ. Unmatched junction bases numbered 4, after V lost 3 bases and J lost 3 bases. The CDR3 nucleotides are TGCGCCAGCAGCTCCACAGCGGGGGACACCGGGGAGCTGTTTTTT. It specifies CASSSTAGDTGELFF.

This chain connects TRBV4-1 to TRBJ1-2; TRBD1 agrees at 8 bases. The CDR3 runs to 14 residues. V was pared by 5 bases and J by 3 bases, with 5 bases of the junction left unmatched. Germline values: CDR1 MGHRA, CDR2 YSYEKL. CDR3 protein: CASSNQGADYGYTF. Here the CDR3 DNA reads TGCGCCAGCAGCAACCAGGGGGCCGACTATGGCTACACCTTC.

The chain links TRBV30 to TRBJ1-3, with a tentative D call TRBD1 (6 bases). Germline-derived CDR1 and CDR2 are GTSNPN and SVGIG (reference sequence). Trimming cost V 2 bases and J 0 bases, with 11 bases left between them. The CDR3 extends over 15 amino acids. The CDR3 DNA reads as TGTGCCTGGAGTTACACAGGGCCCTCTGGAAACACCATATATTTT. Protein product: CAWSYTGPSGNTIYF. Full variable domain (remainder filled in from reference TRBV30 and TRBJ1-3): SQTIHQWPATLVQPVGSPLSLECTVEGTSNPNLYWYRQAAGRGLQLLFYSVGIGQISSEVPQNLSASRPQDRQFILSSKKLLLSDSGFYLCAWSYTGPSGNTIYFGEGSWLTVV.

This chain links TRBV9 with TRBJ1-1; D is uncertain. V was pared by 0 bases and J by 5 bases, with 11 bases between. This CDR3 has 14 residues. Germline V gene sequence: CDR1 SGDLS, CDR2 YYNGEE. This CDR3 is CASSVGYAGTEAFF. CDR3 nucleotide sequence: TGTGCCAGCAGCGTAGGGTATGCCGGGACTGAAGCTTTCTTT.

The rearrangement uses TRBV6-5 and TRBJ1-4, with no clear D. The germline V and J ends were trimmed by 4 bases and 7 bases, with 16 bases remaining between them. Germline V gives CDR1 MNHEY, CDR2 SVGAGI. The CDR3 length is 15 residues. The CDR3 DNA reads TGTGCCAGCAGTTGGAGGGATGAATGGGGTGAAAAACTGTTTTTT. It specifies CASSWRDEWGEKLFF.

As DNA, the CDR3 is TGTGCCAGCAGCGCCACCGACACACTCAATCAGCCCCAGCATTTT. Its translation is CASSATDTLNQPQHF. The chain links TRBV9 to TRBJ1-5, with D hard to call. V lost 3 bases to trimming and J lost 3 bases, with 13 bases between them. This CDR3 spans 15 amino acids. Germline loops: CDR1 SGDLS, CDR2 YYNGEE.

The rearrangement uses TRBV10-3 and TRBJ2-6; unclear D gene. The V gene's germline CDR1 is ENHRY and CDR2 SYGVKD. The CDR3 loop spans 16 amino acids. The V end was cut by 0 bases, the J end by 4 bases, with 10 bases between. For the CDR3, the DNA is TGTGCCATCAGTGAGTCGAAGACATTAGGGGCCAACGTCCTGACTTTC. This translates into CAISESKTLGANVLTF.

The CDR3 coding sequence is TGTGCCAGCAGCTCTACGGACAGGTCTTTAGATACGCAGTATTTT. Protein sequence: CASSSTDRSLDTQYF. The chain recombines TRBV7-9 with TRBJ2-3, with TRBD1 matching 7 bases. The trim removed 4 bases at V and 5 bases at J, leaving 9 bases unmatched. CDR1 SEHNR and CDR2 FQNEAQ come from the germline V gene (reference sequence). The CDR3 has 15 amino acids.

CDR3 residues: CASSWAGGGGAGEQFF. The CDR3 DNA reads as TGTGCCAGCAGCTGGGCAGGGGGCGGGGGGGCCGGAGAGCAGTTCTTC. The chain couples TRBV5-4 to TRBJ2-1; D might be TRBD2 (9 bases). With 3 bases removed from V and 10 bases from J, the gap between germline ends came to 23 bases. This CDR3 spans 16 amino acids. The V gene's germline CDR1 is SGHNT and CDR2 YYREEE (reference sequence).

V and J are TRBV5-4 and TRBJ2-7, with D perhaps matching TRBD1 (5 bases). The germline CDR1 and CDR2 sequences are SGHNT and YYREEE (reference sequence). The CDR3 is 15 residues long. V dropped 5 bases and J dropped 7 bases, with 22 bases sitting between them. The CDR3 is CASSPGLHSRAEQYF. The CDR3 nucleotides are TGTGCCAGCAGTCCAGGGCTTCACTCCCGGGCGGAGCAGTACTTC.

This chain uses TRBV10-1 with TRBJ2-7; TRBD1 agrees at 9 bases. V shed 6 bases, J shed 2 bases, and the junction held 8 bases outside the gene matches. CDR1 is WNHNN and CDR2 is SYGVQD in the germline V gene (reference sequence). The length of the CDR3 is 15 residues. CDR3 nucleotides: TGCGCCAGCAGCGAAGGGACAGGGCCGACCTACGAGCAGTACTTC. Translated: CASSEGTGPTYEQYF.

The chain has TRBV12-5 and TRBJ2-5; 12 bases fit TRBD1. Per germline, CDR1 LGHNT and CDR2 FRNRAP. The ends lost 6 bases at V and 5 bases at J; junction bases unmatched: 16. The CDR3 length is 18 residues. CDR3: CASGSGTGGFGVGETQYF. The CDR3 DNA sequence: TGTGCTAGTGGCTCCGGGACAGGGGGCTTCGGGGTCGGGGAGACCCAGTACTTC.

The V and J genes are TRBV5-4 and TRBJ1-4; maybe TRBD1 (5 bases). Germline V CDR1 and CDR2: SGHNT, YYREEE (reference sequence). This CDR3 contains 17 residues. V was shortened by 2 bases and J by 0 bases, with 14 bases between the two germline ends. CDR3 residues: CASSFQGFATTNEKLFF. CDR3 sequence (DNA): TGTGCCAGCAGCTTCCAGGGATTCGCTACAACTAATGAAAAACTGTTTTTT.

The V gene is TRBV3-1 (or the pseudogene TRBV3-2), the J gene TRBJ1-2; TRBD1 matches 8 bases. Germline values: CDR1 LGHDT, CDR2 YNNKEL (reference sequence). The CDR3 spans 14 residues. V lost 4 bases, J lost 4 bases, and 5 bases stayed unmatched. CDR3 in DNA: TGTGCCAGCAGCCGTAGGACAGGGCTCTATGGCTACACCTTC. Its translation is CASSRRTGLYGYTF.

This clone was seen a few times. Given a much more abundant clone one base away, this may be a read error. The V and J genes are TRBV6-5 and TRBJ1-2, with TRBD1 matching over 7 bases. V shed 6 bases, J shed 4 bases, and the junction held 2 bases outside the gene matches. Germline loops: CDR1 MNHEY, CDR2 SVGAGI. The CDR3 loop spans 12 amino acids. The CDR3, as DNA: TGTGCCAGCAGCCGGGACAGCTATGGCTACACCTTC. This encodes CASSRDSYGYTF.

The chain combines TRBV19 with TRBJ2-3, with unresolved D. Germline V lookup: CDR1 LNHDA, CDR2 SQIVND (reference sequence). The CDR3 has 12 residues. Deletions cut 5 bases from V and 4 bases from J, with 7 bases between. CDR3 region: CASSLRADTQYF. The CDR3 DNA reads TGTGCCAGTAGTCTCCGGGCAGATACGCAGTATTTT.

The chain is built from TRBV11-1 and TRBJ2-2; TRBD1 matches at 9 bases. V lost 5 bases to trimming and J lost 0 bases; unmatched junction nucleotides: 4. Germline assignment: CDR1 SGHAT and CDR2 FQDESV (reference sequence). This CDR3 comprises 16 residues. CDR3 DNA sequence: TGTGCCAGCAGCCTACAGGGGGCGGCGAACACCGGGGAGCTGTTTTTT. Protein sequence: CASSLQGAANTGELFF.

The J gene is TRBJ2-3, the V gene TRBV11-2; no reliable D call. The V gene lost 1 base and the J gene lost 0 bases, with 8 bases spanning the gap. The CDR3 runs 15 residues. In germline, CDR1 is SGHAT, CDR2 FQNNGV. The CDR3 sequence: CASSLGTASTDTQYF. The CDR3 region has the DNA TGTGCCAGCAGCTTAGGAACAGCAAGCACAGATACGCAGTATTTT.

V is TRBV4-1 and J is TRBJ2-5; D is possibly TRBD1 (5 bases). This CDR3 has 19 amino acids. Germline V gives CDR1 MGHRA, CDR2 YSYEKL. The V gene lost 0 bases and the J gene lost 4 bases, with 24 bases spanning the gap. The chain's CDR3 is CASSQDGREPQVSPETQYF. The CDR3 DNA is TGCGCCAGCAGCCAAGACGGCAGGGAACCCCAAGTAAGCCCAGAGACCCAGTACTTC.

This clone has only one observation. The chain combines TRBV6-5 with TRBJ2-4; TRBD1 matches 7 bases. V was pared by 7 bases and J by 4 bases, with 10 bases of the junction left unmatched. Germline values: CDR1 MNHEY, CDR2 SVGAGI. The CDR3 sequence is 15 residues long. CDR3 residues: CASTQQGFRKNIQYF. The CDR3 bases are TGTGCCAGCACCCAACAGGGGTTTAGGAAAAACATTCAGTACTTC.

The chain joins TRBV6-5 to TRBJ1-2; D gene uncertain. The CDR3 extends over 13 amino acids. Trimming stripped 6 bases from V and 0 bases from J, with 8 bases between. From germline, CDR1 is MNHEY and CDR2 SVGAGI. This CDR3 reads CASRAPANYGYTF. As DNA, the CDR3 is TGTGCCAGCAGGGCCCCAGCTAACTATGGCTACACCTTC.

This sequence joins TRBV29-1 and TRBJ1-2, with no clear D. The CDR3 has 10 amino acids. The V end was cut by 6 bases, the J end by 7 bases, with 9 bases between. CDR1 SQVTM and CDR2 ANQGSEA come from the germline V gene. CDR3 DNA: TGCAGCGTCCTCTCAGGTGGCTACACCTTC. This gives the protein CSVLSGGYTF.